The 27 T cell receptor beta chains below were found in one sample sequenced in a study of breast tumors, draining lymph nodes, adjacent tissues. Breast cancer patients provided tissue from their axillary draining lymph nodes. TCRdb independently ran MiXCR on the multiplex PCR reads; one entry per CDR3 protein. This table holds about 130,000 distinct CDR3 sequences, 21% found once. Sequencing was done on a sample of axillary lymph node tissue. The receptors come from a female donor with breast cancer. Some clones in this sample may be carry-over from other donors' samples.

Notes on this clonotype: A read error is possible here, since a much larger clone lies one base away. This chain connects TRBV10-3 to TRBJ1-3; 7 bases fit TRBD1. The CDR3 is 13 residues long. V lost 6 bases to trimming and J lost 3 bases; unmatched junction nucleotides: 2. Germline V gives CDR1 ENHRY, CDR2 SYGVKD. The CDR3, as DNA: TGTGCCATCAGCTGGGACAGTGGAAACACCATATATTTT. Amino acids: CAISWDSGNTIYF.

The table lists this clonotype with many counts. The chain recombines TRBV6-5 with TRBJ2-5; D is unresolved. Germline V CDR1 and CDR2: MNHEY, SVGAGI. The V end lost 0 bases, the J end lost 4 bases, and 15 bases lay between the germline ends. This CDR3 spans 16 amino acids. The CDR3 spells CASSYSNAVALETQYF. The DNA of the CDR3 is TGTGCCAGCAGTTACTCAAATGCGGTGGCTCTAGAGACCCAGTACTTC.

This clonotype was counted at least ten times. J is TRBJ2-3 and V is TRBV25-1; D remains unclear. The CDR3 loop spans 15 amino acids. Deletions cut 0 bases from V and 2 bases from J, with 9 bases between. Germline CDR1 MGHDK, CDR2 SYGVNS. The CDR3 reads CASSEYVPSTDTQYF. Here the CDR3 DNA reads TGTGCCAGCAGTGAATATGTCCCCTCCACAGATACGCAGTATTTT.

This clonotype was seen many times. This chain links TRBV5-1 with TRBJ2-1, with 9 bases matching TRBD1. The J segment lost 7 bases and the V segment lost 4 bases, leaving 12 bases of the junction unmatched. The germline gives CDR1 SGHRS, CDR2 YFSETQ. This CDR3 has 16 residues. CDR3 protein: CASSRSGTGLGNEQFF. The CDR3 DNA is TGCGCCAGCAGCCGATCCGGGACAGGGCTTGGGAATGAGCAGTTCTTC. The whole variable domain, filled in from reference TRBV5-1 and TRBJ2-1, reads KAGVTQTPRYLIKTRGQQVTLSCSPISGHRSVSWYQQTPGQGLQFLFEYFSETQRNKGNFPGRFSGRQFSNSRSEMNVSTLELGDSALYLCASSRSGTGLGNEQFFGPGTRLTVL.

The table lists this clonotype with many counts. The rearrangement uses TRBV6-6 and TRBJ2-5, with TRBD1 matching over 9 bases. Germline V gives CDR1 MNHNY, CDR2 SVGAGI (reference sequence). V was pared by 5 bases and J by 5 bases, with 9 bases of the junction left unmatched. The CDR3 is 15 amino acids. In DNA form, the CDR3 reads TGTGCCAGCAGTCCGGCACAGGGGGCGGGGGAGACCCAGTACTTC. Its translation: CASSPAQGAGETQYF.

For this clonotype: It may be a read error: a sequence one base away is much more abundant. CDR3 loop: CAWGASGSGQFF. DNA of the CDR3: TGTGCCTGGGGGGCTAGCGGGAGTGGGCAGTTCTTC. The chain carries TRBV30 and TRBJ2-1; TRBD2 matches 10 bases. The length of the CDR3 is 12 residues. V dropped 5 bases and J dropped 12; count of bases not matched to a gene: 7. CDR1 is GTSNPN, CDR2 SVGIG, per germline (reference sequence).

This clonotype was detected ten times or more. V gene TRBV4-2 combines with J gene TRBJ2-7; 9 positions agree with TRBD2. Germline CDR1 is LGHNA and CDR2 is YNFKEQ. This CDR3 contains 20 residues. J lost 3 bases, V lost 0 bases, and 18 bases had no gene match. In DNA form, the CDR3 reads TGTGCCAGCAGCCAAGATCAGAGCAGGGGGGGCGCGGGAGGGGTCTACGAGCAGTACTTC. The encoded protein is CASSQDQSRGGAGGVYEQYF.

This clonotype was observed many times. The chain employs TRBV2 and TRBJ2-2, with 8 bases that match TRBD2. V gave up 4 bases and J gave up 4 bases; unmatched junction bases: 5. Germline values: CDR1 SNHLY, CDR2 FYNNEI. The length of the CDR3 is 15 residues. In nucleotides, the CDR3 is TGTGCCAGCAGTGGAGCGGGAGTGGTCACCGGGGAGCTGTTTTTT. The encoded protein is CASSGAGVVTGELFF.

Remarks on this clonotype: An end of the junction differs from the germline gene, which may be a read error. The J gene is TRBJ2-3, the V gene TRBV3-1; perhaps D is TRBD1 or TRBD2 (5 bases each). Germline CDR1 reads LGHDT; CDR2 reads YNNKEL (reference sequence). The length of the CDR3 is 14 residues. CDR3 residues: CASSPGPSTDTQCF. CDR3 in DNA: TGTGCCAGCAGCCCGGGACCAAGCACAGATACGCAGTGTTTT.

The rearrangement uses TRBV28 and TRBJ2-7; 9 nucleotides agree with TRBD2. V shed 3 bases and J 2 bases; nucleotides not matched to a gene: 8. There are 16 residues in the CDR3. Germline V CDR1 and CDR2: MDHEN, SYDVKM. CDR3 amino acids: CASSFPLAGFPYEQYF. The CDR3 DNA reads as TGTGCCAGCAGTTTCCCTCTAGCGGGATTCCCCTACGAGCAGTACTTC.

Many counts were recorded for this clonotype. The genes are TRBV7-3 and TRBJ2-1; 14 bases map to TRBD2. CDR1 and CDR2 (germline): SGHTA, FQGTGA. J gave up 12 bases and V 5 bases, and 9 bases lay outside the gene matches. This CDR3 comprises 15 residues. The CDR3 is CASSPGTSGSLGQFF. CDR3 coding DNA: TGTGCCAGCAGCCCCGGGACTAGCGGGAGTTTGGGGCAGTTCTTC. Complete variable domain (other parts from reference TRBV7-3 and TRBJ2-1): GAGVSQTPSNKVTEKGKYVELRCDPISGHTALYWYRQSLGQGPEFLIYFQGTGAADDSGLPNDRFFAVRPEGSVSTLKIQRTERGDSAVYLCASSPGTSGSLGQFFGPGTRLTVL.

Details on this clonotype: This may be a read error, as it is one base from a much larger clone. This chain connects TRBV13 to TRBJ2-1, with TRBD2 identical over 11 bases. Germline V lookup: CDR1 PRHDT, CDR2 FYEKMQ (reference sequence). Trimming took 5 bases from V and 12 from J; bases not matched to a gene: 12. The CDR3 consists of 15 residues. CDR3 bases: TGTGCCAGCAGCCCCCGACTAGCGGGGAGGGGTGGGCAGTTCTTC. Protein: CASSPRLAGRGGQFF. The complete variable domain, with remaining parts taken from reference TRBV13 and TRBJ2-1, reads AAGVIQSPRHLIKEKRETATLKCYPIPRHDTVYWYQQGPGQDPQFLISFYEKMQSDKGSIPDRFSAQQFSDYHSELNMSSLELGDSALYFCASSPRLAGRGGQFFGPGTRLTVL.

Details on this clonotype: It may be a read error: a sequence one base away is much more abundant. Given the absence of the conserved phenylalanine or tryptophan at the CDR3 end, a read error is likely. The rearrangement uses TRBV2 and TRBJ2-2; D possibly corresponds to TRBD2 (6 bases). Germline loops: CDR1 SNHLY, CDR2 FYNNEI. V was pared by 6 bases and J by 6 bases, with 11 bases between. The CDR3 is made up of 13 amino acids. CDR3 sequence reads: CASRAGPAGELFS. CDR3 DNA sequence: TGTGCCAGCAGGGCGGGACCAGCCGGGGAGCTGTTTTCT.

Remarks on this clonotype: A read error may explain this, as a much larger clone is one base away. The chain couples TRBV9 to TRBJ2-2, with a possible D match to TRBD1 (6 bases). CDR3 length equals 18 residues. The V gene's germline CDR1 is SGDLS and CDR2 YYNGEE. The CDR3 region has the DNA TGTGCCAGCAGCGTAGTATTAGACGGGCAGGGGAGCACCTGGGAGCTGTTTTTT. It translates to CASSVVLDGQGSTWELFF.

This clonotype occurred many times. The chain is built from TRBV10-3 and TRBJ2-2; D gene uncertain. Trimming cost V 6 bases and J 0 bases, with 8 bases left between them. The CDR3 extends over 14 amino acids. Germline V gives CDR1 ENHRY, CDR2 SYGVKD. CDR3: CAIRDGTNTGELFF. CDR3 coding DNA: TGTGCCATCAGGGACGGAACGAACACCGGGGAGCTGTTTTTT.

Many counts were recorded for this clonotype. The chain links TRBV10-3 to TRBJ2-1; 7 bases are shared with TRBD2. Germline CDR1 is ENHRY and CDR2 is SYGVKD. This CDR3 has 11 residues. The J segment lost 8 bases and the V segment lost 8 bases, leaving 3 bases of the junction unmatched. The CDR3 region has the DNA TGTGCCATCGGCGGGAGCTATGAGCAGTTCTTC. Protein: CAIGGSYEQFF.

In this sample, this clonotype turned up many times. The rearrangement joins TRBV4-1 to TRBJ2-3, with 7 bases fitting TRBD2. The CDR3 loop spans 14 amino acids. J gave up 6 bases and V 5 bases, and 8 bases lay outside the gene matches. Per the germline V gene, CDR1 is MGHRA and CDR2 is YSYEKL. DNA of the CDR3: TGCGCCAGCAGCTCCAGCGGGATGGGTGATACGCAGTATTTT. Encoded protein: CASSSSGMGDTQYF.

This clonotype was seen many times. V is TRBV6-6 and J is TRBJ1-4; D unresolved. The CDR3 sequence is 16 residues long. Trimming took off 3 bases at V and 8 bases at J, with 19 bases between the two ends. Germline V CDR1 and CDR2: MNHNY, SVGAGI (reference sequence). CDR3 amino acids: CASSYRADRLGEKLFF. In DNA, the CDR3 is TGTGCCAGCAGTTATAGGGCAGACCGCCTGGGGGAAAAACTGTTTTTT.

This clonotype was recorded many times. The chain combines TRBV24-1 with TRBJ2-3; tentatively, D is TRBD1 (5 bases). Trimming removed 5 bases from V and 2 bases from J, with 13 bases in between. The CDR3 covers 15 residues. Germline CDR1 reads KGHDR; CDR2 reads SFDVKD. Here the CDR3 DNA reads TGTGCCACCAGTGCGTTTGGGGCGGACACAGATACGCAGTATTTT. This codes for CATSAFGADTDTQYF.

This clonotype was seen repeatedly, ten times or more. The V call is TRBV2, the J call TRBJ1-2; 10 bases map to TRBD1. The ends lost 2 bases at V and 7 bases at J; junction bases unmatched: 4. The CDR3 loop spans 14 amino acids. Germline lookup yields CDR1 SNHLY and CDR2 FYNNEI. DNA for the CDR3: TGTGCCAGCAGTGAATCCCGGACAGGGGGTGGCTACACCTTC. Its protein product is CASSESRTGGGYTF.

The table lists this clonotype with many counts. The chain recombines TRBV2 with TRBJ2-5; D is undetermined. V was pared by 4 bases and J by 1 base, with 10 bases between. This CDR3 has 14 amino acids. Germline V lookup: CDR1 SNHLY, CDR2 FYNNEI. The CDR3 sequence is CASSGEQIQETQYF. The CDR3, as DNA: TGTGCCAGCAGTGGGGAACAGATCCAAGAGACCCAGTACTTC.

Worth noting for this clonotype: Given a much more abundant clone one base away, this may be a read error. The CDR3 nucleotides read TGTGCCAATAGTATAGAAACGACCGGGACAGCCTACAATGAGCAGTTCTTC. Residues: CANSIETTGTAYNEQFF. This chain links TRBV19 with TRBJ2-1; 7 bases are shared with TRBD1. The CDR3 loop spans 17 amino acids. The germline V gene has CDR1 LNHDA and CDR2 SQIVND (reference sequence).

In its sample, this clonotype was seen a few times. The chain joins TRBV18 to TRBJ2-1; 15 positions agree with TRBD2. Trimming took 0 bases from V and 8 from J; bases not matched to a gene: 2. This CDR3 spans 16 amino acids. Germline CDR1 is KGHSH and CDR2 is LQKENI. This CDR3 is CASSPPGLAGGHEQFF. The CDR3 bases are TGTGCCAGCTCACCACCGGGACTAGCGGGAGGCCATGAGCAGTTCTTC.

With respect to this clonotype: One end of the junction varies from germline; a read error may be responsible. The chain is built from TRBV12-3 or TRBV12-4 and TRBJ2-1; 8 bases fit TRBD1. This CDR3 contains 15 residues. The DNA of the CDR3 is TGTGCCAGCAGACGAGGGACAGGTCTTGGAAATGGGCAGCTCTTC. Amino acid sequence: CASRRGTGLGNGQLF.

Concerning this clonotype itself: Germline and junction disagree at one end, which may indicate a read error. This chain uses TRBV3-1 with TRBJ2-7, with 7 bases aligning to TRBD2. This CDR3 region has 16 residues. Germline CDR1 LGHDT, CDR2 YNNKEL (reference sequence). CDR3 coding DNA: TGTGCCAGCAGCCATAACCCCGCGGGGGAGACGGGCGAGCGGTACTTC. This codes for CASSHNPAGETGERYF.

This clonotype occurred many times. The chain uses TRBV9 and TRBJ2-1; D tentatively fits TRBD1 or TRBD2 (5 bases each). The V gene lost 4 bases and the J gene lost 1 base, with 12 bases spanning the gap. Germline V lookup: CDR1 SGDLS, CDR2 YYNGEE. The CDR3 is 15 residues long. CDR3 in DNA: TGTGCCAGCAGCCCTCGAGGGGATTCCTACAATGAGCAGTTCTTC. It is translated as CASSPRGDSYNEQFF. Full variable domain (remainder filled in from reference TRBV9 and TRBJ2-1): DSGVTQTPKHLITATGQRVTLRCSPRSGDLSVYWYQQSLDQGLQFLIQYYNGEERAKGNILERFSAQQFPDLHSELNLSSLELGDSALYFCASSPRGDSYNEQFFGPGTRLTVL.

This chain connects TRBV7-6 to TRBJ2-5; 7 bases align to TRBD1. After removal of 1 base from V and 5 bases from J, the junction contained 16 bases not matched to a gene. Per the germline V gene, CDR1 is SGHVS and CDR2 is FNYEAQ. This CDR3 is built from 18 residues. In DNA, the CDR3 is TGTGCCAGCAGCTTAGAGGCGCGGGCGGCAGGGGGACATGAGACCCAGTACTTC. Protein: CASSLEARAAGGHETQYF.